This T cell receptor (beta chain) appears in the sequencing data of a study of blood T cell repertoires in COVID-19. Across the study: COVID-19 samples collected from the United States, Italy and Spain covered acute and convalescent phases.

Source study methods: It was from reference gene primer amplification that nucleated cell counts were estimated. This table comes from immunoSEQ multiplex PCR, and its TCRdb copy is limited to in-frame clones, with some not included. V and J calls and clone size are given by that table; D and trimming were obtained from the DNA. The sample holds 260,000 or so clones; about nine tenths are singletons and the top ten take around 16%. The CDR3 is 15 amino acids. In germline, CDR1 is MGHDK, CDR2 SYGVNS. V lost 4 bases to trimming and J lost 4 bases, with 13 bases between them. Cohort 3 recovery required two negative PCRs, clearance, or symptom resolution.

This sequence was found in a young man who had recovered from COVID-19. The chain couples TRBV25-1 to TRBJ2-2; no clear D. Sequencing used PBMCs or T cells enriched from blood (not recorded which). The CDR3 loop is CASSAVIRGTGELFF. The DNA of the CDR3 is TGTGCCAGCAGTGCGGTGATCCGAGGCACCGGGGAGCTGTTTTTT. Full variable domain (missing parts from reference TRBV25-1 and TRBJ2-2): EADIYQTPRYLVIGTGKKITLECSQTMGHDKMYWYQQDPGMELHLIHYSYGVNSTEKGDLSSESTVSRIRTEHFPLTLESARPSHTSQYLCASSAVIRGTGELFFGEGSRLTVL.